This T cell receptor (beta chain) was recovered during a study of CD8 T cells in ankylosing spondylitis. This clonotype was recorded at least ten times. There are 15 residues in the CDR3. V was clipped by 5 bases and J by 10 bases; unmatched bases: 8. TCRdb passed the 5' RACE reads through MiXCR, listing each CDR3 protein once. The sample shows about 200,000 distinct CDR3 sequences, around 13% of them seen only once. The source of this sequence is a male donor with ankylosing spondylitis or in good health (not recorded which). Sequenced sample: blood, either unsorted or a sorted T cell fraction (not recorded which). This chain uses TRBV12-3 or TRBV12-4 with TRBJ2-1; 13 bases are a match to TRBD2. In DNA form, the CDR3 reads TGTGCCAGCAGTCAACTAGCGGGGGGGGGGTCGGAGCAGTTCTTC. Its translation: CASSQLAGGGSEQFF.